Listed below are T cell receptor beta chains from one sample, sequenced in a study of cytomegalovirus exposure and HLA in healthy donors. Sequenced by immunoSEQ multiplex PCR; TCRdb stores in-frame clones only, minus some. The sample carries about 160,000 clones, roughly 84% recorded once. Sequences were obtained from PBMCs. These receptors came from a man aged 25-45 years in good health and CMV-seronegative. CDR3s include the opening cysteine and the closing phenylalanine or tryptophan. D genes are given only for firm matches. Some rows mark clone size as missing; the rest say once, few, many or name a class of expanded clone.

J: TRBJ2-3; size: few; D: -; V: TRBV11-2; CDR3: CASSLGGWGTDTQYF; DNA: TGTGCCAGCAGCTTAGGAGGGTGGGGCACAGATACGCAGTATTTT
J: TRBJ1-5; size: -; D: -; V: TRBV11-2; CDR3: CASSLVGGSNQPQHF; DNA: TGTGCCAGCAGCTTAGTCGGCGGTAGCAATCAGCCCCAGCATTTT
J: TRBJ2-7; size: -; D: -; V: TRBV7-9; CDR3: CASSLAPRDYEQYF; DNA: TGTGCCAGCAGCTTAGCCCCCCGCGACTACGAGCAGTACTTC
J: TRBJ2-3; size: once; D: TRBD2; V: TRBV27; CDR3: CASRTLAGSSTDTQYF; DNA: TGTGCCAGCAGAACCTTAGCGGGGTCTAGCACAGATACGCAGTATTTT
J: TRBJ2-1; size: -; D: TRBD2; V: TRBV14; CDR3: CASTPLAGGINEQFF; DNA: TGTGCCAGCACCCCCCTAGCGGGAGGTATTAATGAGCAGTTCTTC
J: TRBJ2-3; size: few; D: TRBD2; V: TRBV27; CDR3: CASSSAGASTDTQYF; DNA: TGTGCCAGCAGTTCAGCGGGGGCGAGCACAGATACGCAGTATTTT
J: TRBJ2-3; size: -; D: TRBD2; V: TRBV7-9; CDR3: CSSSSTSADTQYF; DNA: TGTTCCAGCAGCTCGACTAGCGCCGATACGCAGTATTTT
J: TRBJ1-4; size: few; D: TRBD1; V: TRBV18; CDR3: CASSPLSTGEIGKLFF; DNA: TGTGCCAGCTCACCACTTTCGACAGGGGAGATAGGAAAACTGTTTTTT
J: TRBJ1-4; size: -; D: -; V: TRBV7-9; CDR3: CASSSRVVDEKLFF; DNA: TGTGCCAGCAGCAGCAGGGTCGTGGATGAAAAACTGTTTTTT
J: TRBJ2-1; size: -; D: -; V: TRBV21-1; CDR3: CASNTLSGRSYNEQFF; DNA: TGTGCCAGCAACACACTAAGCGGGAGATCCTACAATGAGCAGTTCTTC
J: TRBJ2-3; size: -; D: -; V: TRBV7-6; CDR3: CASSPQFGARGEDTQYF; DNA: TGTGCCAGCAGCCCCCAGTTCGGTGCCAGGGGCGAAGATACGCAGTATTTT
J: TRBJ1-1; size: -; D: -; V: TRBV10-2; CDR3: CASSPNLNTEAFF; DNA: TGCGCCAGCTCACCGAACTTGAACACTGAAGCTTTCTTT